The source of this T cell receptor beta chain is a study of T cell responses to AZD1222 COVID-19 vaccine. This clone was found once. Unmatched junction bases numbered 7, after V lost 6 bases and J lost 3 bases. This CDR3 is built from 14 residues. Per the germline V gene, CDR1 is SGHRS and CDR2 is YFSETQ. Clones were sequenced by immunoSEQ multiplex PCR, and TCRdb holds only the in-frame ones, with some missing. The data contain roughly 150,000 clones, 85% to 95% of them singletons. This TCR was sampled from an adult who received the AZD1222 COVID-19 vaccine. The sample in question was peripheral blood, obtained 28 days after the second AZD1222 dose. The rearrangement links TRBV5-1 to TRBJ1-1, with 8 bases fitting TRBD1. The CDR3 sequence: CASNRQGADTEAFF. CDR3 bases: TGCGCCAGCAACCGTCAGGGGGCTGACACTGAAGCTTTCTTT.